The clone carrying this T cell receptor beta chain was seen only once. No antigen is known for it. The CDR3 extends over 13 amino acids. Germline values: CDR1 SEHNR, CDR2 FQNEAQ (reference sequence). These data come from a study of shared clonotypes between healthy human individuals. Study processing details: ImmunoSEQ only sent back junction sequences with no quality scores, so filtering was done differently. TCRdb's copy holds only in-frame clones and misses some; the assay was immunoSEQ multiplex PCR. From that table come the V and J calls and clone size; the DNA was used to work out D and trimming. The sample holds some 1.5 million clones, roughly 98% seen once. Whole-study findings and limits: Estimated richness was generally greater in naive than memory subsets.

The sequence came from a man aged 30-40 years in good health. Sequencing used naive CD4+ T cells sorted from blood. Indicated subset: CD45RA+ positively selected. The chain combines TRBV7-9 with TRBJ2-7; TRBD2 aligns across 9 bases. CDR3 residues: CAAGGPALHEQYF. The CDR3 coding sequence is TGTGCGGCGGGAGGGCCGGCGTTGCACGAGCAGTACTTC.